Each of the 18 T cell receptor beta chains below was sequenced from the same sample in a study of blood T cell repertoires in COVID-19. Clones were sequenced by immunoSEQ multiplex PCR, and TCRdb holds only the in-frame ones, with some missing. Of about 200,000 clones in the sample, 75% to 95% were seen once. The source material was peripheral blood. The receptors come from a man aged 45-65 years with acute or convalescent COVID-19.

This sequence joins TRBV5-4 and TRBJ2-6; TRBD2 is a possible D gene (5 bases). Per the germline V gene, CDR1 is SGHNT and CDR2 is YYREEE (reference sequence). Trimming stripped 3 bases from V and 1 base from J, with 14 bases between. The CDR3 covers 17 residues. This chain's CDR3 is CASSSSTLASGANVLTF. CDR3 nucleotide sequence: TGTGCCAGCAGCTCCTCTACTCTAGCTTCTGGGGCCAACGTCCTGACTTTC.

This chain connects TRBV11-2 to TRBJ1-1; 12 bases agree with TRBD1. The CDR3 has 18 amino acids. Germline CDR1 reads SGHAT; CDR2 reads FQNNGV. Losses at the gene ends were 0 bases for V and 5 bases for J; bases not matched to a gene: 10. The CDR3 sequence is CASSLDEGQGAPLTEAFF. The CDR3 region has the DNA TGTGCCAGCAGCTTAGATGAGGGACAGGGGGCTCCGTTGACTGAAGCTTTCTTT.

The CDR3 loop reads CASSQDLTSGSTEGSYNEQFF. The CDR3, as DNA: TGTGCCAGCAGCCAAGATTTAACTAGCGGGAGCACGGAAGGCTCCTACAATGAGCAGTTCTTC. The genes are TRBV3-1 (or the pseudogene TRBV3-2) and TRBJ2-1; 11 bases line up with TRBD2. V trimming: 0 bases; J trimming: 0 bases; junction bases outside the gene matches: 13. Germline-derived CDR1 and CDR2 are LGHDT and YNNKEL (reference sequence). The CDR3 is 21 amino acids.

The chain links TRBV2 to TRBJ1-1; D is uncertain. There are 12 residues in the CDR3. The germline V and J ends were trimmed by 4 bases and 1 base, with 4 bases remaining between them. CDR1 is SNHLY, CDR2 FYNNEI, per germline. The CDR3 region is CASSAENTEAFF. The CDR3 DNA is TGTGCCAGCAGTGCAGAGAACACTGAAGCTTTCTTT.

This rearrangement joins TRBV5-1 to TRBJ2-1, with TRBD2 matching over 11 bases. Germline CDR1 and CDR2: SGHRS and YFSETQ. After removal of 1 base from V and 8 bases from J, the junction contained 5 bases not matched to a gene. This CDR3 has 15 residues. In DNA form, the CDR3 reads TGCGCCAGCAGCTTGTGGCCTAGCGGGGGGTATGAGCAGTTCTTC. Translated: CASSLWPSGGYEQFF.

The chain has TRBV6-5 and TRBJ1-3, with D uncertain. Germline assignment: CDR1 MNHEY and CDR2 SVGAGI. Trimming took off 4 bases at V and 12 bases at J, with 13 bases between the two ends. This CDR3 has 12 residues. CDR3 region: CASSFGDSVIYF. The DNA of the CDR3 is TGTGCCAGCAGTTTCGGGGATTCGGTCATATATTTT.

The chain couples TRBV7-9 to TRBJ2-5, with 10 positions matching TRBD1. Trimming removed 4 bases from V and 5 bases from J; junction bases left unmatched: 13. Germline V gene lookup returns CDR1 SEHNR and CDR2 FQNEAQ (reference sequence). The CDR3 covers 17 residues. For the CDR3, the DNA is TGTGCCAGCAGCTCCCCGGCCCGGGACAGGGGTTTGGAGACCCAGTACTTC. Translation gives CASSSPARDRGLETQYF.

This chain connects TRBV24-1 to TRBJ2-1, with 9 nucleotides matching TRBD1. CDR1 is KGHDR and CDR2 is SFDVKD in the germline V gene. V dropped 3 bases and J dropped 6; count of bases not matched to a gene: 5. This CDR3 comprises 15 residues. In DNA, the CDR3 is TGTGCCACCAGTGATGGCGGGACAGGGAGCAATGAGCAGTTCTTC. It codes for CATSDGGTGSNEQFF.

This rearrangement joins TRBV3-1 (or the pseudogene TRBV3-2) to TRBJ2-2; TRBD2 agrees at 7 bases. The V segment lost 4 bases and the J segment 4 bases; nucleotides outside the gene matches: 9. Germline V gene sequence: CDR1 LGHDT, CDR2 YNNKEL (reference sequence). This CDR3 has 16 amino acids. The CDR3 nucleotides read TGTGCCAGCAGCCGGGTGGGAGGGTTTGTCACCGGGGAGCTGTTTTTT. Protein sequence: CASSRVGGFVTGELFF.

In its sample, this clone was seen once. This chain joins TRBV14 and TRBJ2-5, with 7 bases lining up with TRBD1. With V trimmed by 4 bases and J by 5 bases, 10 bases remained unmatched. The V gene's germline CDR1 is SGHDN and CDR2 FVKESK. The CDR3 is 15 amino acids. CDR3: CASSPWTGRGETQYF. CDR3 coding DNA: TGTGCCAGCAGCCCCTGGACAGGCCGTGGGGAGACCCAGTACTTC.

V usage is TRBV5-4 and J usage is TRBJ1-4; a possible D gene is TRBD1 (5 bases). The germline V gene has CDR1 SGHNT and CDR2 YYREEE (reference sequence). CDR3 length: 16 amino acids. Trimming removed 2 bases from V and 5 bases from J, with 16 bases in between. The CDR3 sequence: CASSLAGGGLNEKLFF. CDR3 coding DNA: TGTGCCAGCAGCTTAGCCGGGGGAGGACTAAATGAAAAACTGTTTTTT.

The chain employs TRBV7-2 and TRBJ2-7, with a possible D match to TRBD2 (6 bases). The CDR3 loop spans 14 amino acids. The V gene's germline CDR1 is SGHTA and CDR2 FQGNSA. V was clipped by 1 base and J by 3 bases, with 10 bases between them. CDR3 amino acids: CASSLDGGVYEQYV. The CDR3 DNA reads TGTGCCAGCAGCTTAGACGGGGGAGTCTACGAGCAGTACGTC.

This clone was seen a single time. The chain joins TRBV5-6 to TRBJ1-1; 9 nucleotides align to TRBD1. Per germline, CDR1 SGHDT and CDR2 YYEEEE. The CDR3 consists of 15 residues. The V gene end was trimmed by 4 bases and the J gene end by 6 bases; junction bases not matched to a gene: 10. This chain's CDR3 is CASSPRDRVHPEAFF. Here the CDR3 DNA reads TGTGCCAGCAGCCCCCGGGACAGGGTTCATCCTGAAGCTTTCTTT.

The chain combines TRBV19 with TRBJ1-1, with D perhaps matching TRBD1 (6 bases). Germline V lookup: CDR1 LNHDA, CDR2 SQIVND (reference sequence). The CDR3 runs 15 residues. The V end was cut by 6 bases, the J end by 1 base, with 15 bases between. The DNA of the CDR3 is TGTGCCAGTAGCCACCCGGGGGGCTCGAACACTGAAGCTTTCTTT. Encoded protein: CASSHPGGSNTEAFF. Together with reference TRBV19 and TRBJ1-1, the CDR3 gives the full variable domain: DGGITQSPKYLFRKEGQNVTLSCEQNLNHDAMYWYRQDPGQGLRLIYYSQIVNDFQKGDIAEGYSVSREKKESFPLTVTSAQKNPTAFYLCASSHPGGSNTEAFFGQGTRLTVV.

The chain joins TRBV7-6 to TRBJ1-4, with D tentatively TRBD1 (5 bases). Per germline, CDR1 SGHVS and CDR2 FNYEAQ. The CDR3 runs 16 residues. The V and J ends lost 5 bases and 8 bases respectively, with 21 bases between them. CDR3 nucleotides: TGTGCCAGCAGCCTAGGGACTCCGGGTCGGGGAGAAAAACTGTTTTTT. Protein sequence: CASSLGTPGRGEKLFF.

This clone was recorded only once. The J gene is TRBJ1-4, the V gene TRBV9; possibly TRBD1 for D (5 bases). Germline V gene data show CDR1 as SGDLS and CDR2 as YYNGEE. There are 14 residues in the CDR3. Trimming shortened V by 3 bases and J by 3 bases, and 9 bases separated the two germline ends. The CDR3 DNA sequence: TGTGCCAGCAGCGCGTCAGGGTCTAATGAAAAACTGTTTTTT. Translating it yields CASSASGSNEKLFF.

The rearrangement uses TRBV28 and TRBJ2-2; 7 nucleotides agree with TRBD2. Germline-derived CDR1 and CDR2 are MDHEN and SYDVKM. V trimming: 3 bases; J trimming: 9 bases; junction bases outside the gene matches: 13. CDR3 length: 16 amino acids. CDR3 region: CASSLRGGSQSWELFF. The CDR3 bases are TGTGCCAGCAGTTTGCGGGGAGGGTCACAGAGCTGGGAGCTGTTTTTT.

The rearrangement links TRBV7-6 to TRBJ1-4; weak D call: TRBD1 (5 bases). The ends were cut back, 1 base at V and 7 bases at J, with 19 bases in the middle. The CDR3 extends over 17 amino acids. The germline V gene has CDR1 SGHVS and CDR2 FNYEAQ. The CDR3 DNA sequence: TGTGCCAGCAGCTTAGTAGTAGCGGGGCGAGGACGTGAAAAACTGTTTTTT. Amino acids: CASSLVVAGRGREKLFF.